This TCR beta chain was observed in a study of control samples from healthy donors and cancer patients. This CDR3 spans 22 amino acids. The ends lost 4 bases at V and 6 bases at J; junction bases unmatched: 25. From germline, CDR1 is LGHDT and CDR2 YNNKEL (reference sequence). TCRdb keeps only in-frame clones here, not all; method: immunoSEQ multiplex PCR. The data show 60,000 to 75,000 clones, roughly 89% seen once. J is TRBJ2-3 and V is TRBV3-1 (or the pseudogene TRBV3-2); 13 positions match TRBD2. The sequence came from a man between 60 and 75 years old with colorectal cancer. The sample comprised PBMCs. The chain's CDR3 is CASSPPPGLAGALWEGWDTQYF. As DNA, the CDR3 is TGTGCCAGCAGCCCACCCCCCGGACTAGCGGGGGCCTTGTGGGAGGGGTGGGATACGCAGTATTTT.